These 29 T cell receptor beta chains were all obtained from the same sample, sequenced in a study of blood T cell repertoires in COVID-19. Libraries were prepared by immunoSEQ multiplex PCR; TCRdb keeps only in-frame clonotypes and omits some of them. The sample lists more than 100,000 clones; over 70% were seen once. The sequencing sample was made of peripheral blood. These receptors were obtained from a human donor in a cohort sampled during active or convalescent COVID-19.

V usage is TRBV11-2 and J usage is TRBJ2-2, with D maybe TRBD1 (6 bases). Trimming removed 5 bases at V and 13 bases at J, with 14 bases between. The CDR3 contains 12 residues. The germline V gene encodes CDR1 SGHAT and CDR2 FQNNGV. The CDR3 DNA reads as TGTGCCAGCAGCCCAACAGGGTCCAGGCTGTTTTTT. Its translation: CASSPTGSRLFF.

The V gene is TRBV10-1, the J gene TRBJ2-7, with D possibly matching TRBD2 (5 bases). Trimming left V 4 bases short and J 6 bases short, with 16 bases between. Germline CDR1 reads WNHNN; CDR2 reads SYGVQD (reference sequence). This CDR3 comprises 14 residues. The CDR3 is CASSGFSDAGEQYF. The CDR3 bases are TGCGCCAGCAGTGGTTTTAGCGATGCCGGCGAGCAGTACTTC.

The chain uses TRBV5-4 and TRBJ2-5; TRBD2 matches 7 bases. With V trimmed by 5 bases and J by 1 base, 2 bases remained unmatched. Germline CDR1 and CDR2: SGHNT and YYREEE (reference sequence). CDR3 size: 13 residues. The CDR3 loop reads CASRAGLQETQYF. CDR3 in DNA: TGTGCCAGCAGAGCGGGACTCCAAGAGACCCAGTACTTC.

The J gene is TRBJ2-7, the V gene TRBV5-1; TRBD1 agrees at 7 bases. V shed 4 bases and J 7 bases; nucleotides not matched to a gene: 8. There are 13 residues in the CDR3. Germline CDR1 is SGHRS and CDR2 is YFSETQ. The CDR3 coding sequence is TGCGCCAGCAGCGCGACAGGGTTTCGTGAGCAGTACTTC. This encodes CASSATGFREQYF.

V and J are TRBV3-1 (or the pseudogene TRBV3-2) and TRBJ2-5, with D tentatively TRBD1 (5 bases). The CDR3 has 15 amino acids. Trimming cost V 5 bases and J 6 bases, with 19 bases left between them. Germline CDR1 is LGHDT and CDR2 is YNNKEL (reference sequence). Here the CDR3 reads CASSEARGSQKTQYF. CDR3 DNA sequence: TGTGCCAGCAGCGAAGCAAGGGGATCTCAGAAGACCCAGTACTTC.

This rearrangement joins TRBV29-1 to TRBJ2-3; tentatively, D is TRBD2 (5 bases). CDR3 length: 14 residues. V was cut by 4 bases and J by 1 base, with 12 bases left in between. From germline, CDR1 is SQVTM and CDR2 ANQGSEA. The CDR3 bases are TGCAGCGTTGGAGGACTCAAGGGCACAGATACGCAGTATTTT. This encodes CSVGGLKGTDTQYF.

This clone has just one count. The rearrangement joins TRBV10-3 to TRBJ1-2; D ambiguous. CDR1 and CDR2 from the germline V gene are ENHRY and SYGVKD. Trimming removed 2 bases from V and 2 bases from J, with 9 bases in between. This CDR3 has 14 residues. In nucleotides, the CDR3 is TGTGCCATCAGTGAGGTAGGAGGGAACTATGGCTACACCTTC. It specifies CAISEVGGNYGYTF.

The chain links TRBV29-1 to TRBJ2-3, with 9 bases aligning to TRBD1. There are 14 residues in the CDR3. Trimming at V came to 4 bases and at J to 1 base, leaving 3 bases not matched to a gene. Germline V gene sequence: CDR1 SQVTM, CDR2 ANQGSEA. The CDR3 DNA follows: TGCAGCGTTGTTGGGGACAGGGGCACAGATACGCAGTATTTT. This encodes CSVVGDRGTDTQYF.

This clone was picked up a small number of times. This chain links TRBV7-2 with TRBJ1-2, with TRBD1 matching over 10 bases. The germline V gene has CDR1 SGHTA and CDR2 FQGNSA. The CDR3 runs to 16 residues. V trimming: 5 bases; J trimming: 1 base; junction bases outside the gene matches: 7. CDR3 nucleotides: TGTGCCAGCAGCGCAGGTGGGACAGGGGTTAACTATGGCTACACCTTC. Protein sequence: CASSAGGTGVNYGYTF.

This clone was observed a handful of times. The chain couples TRBV4-1 to TRBJ1-3, with D possibly TRBD1 on 5 matching bases. V was shortened by 4 bases and J by 4 bases, with 17 bases between the two germline ends. Germline V lookup: CDR1 MGHRA, CDR2 YSYEKL. The CDR3 has 16 amino acids. The CDR3 here is CASSPTGRSAGNTIYF. The CDR3 coding sequence is TGCGCCAGCAGCCCCACAGGTCGGTCGGCGGGAAACACCATATATTTT.

This CDR3 reads CASMRETQYF. The CDR3 nucleotides are TGTGCCAGCATGCGGGAGACCCAGTACTTC. The chain recombines TRBV12-3 or TRBV12-4 with TRBJ2-5; D is ambiguous. Trimming left V 7 bases short and J 5 bases short, with 5 bases between. This CDR3 has 10 amino acids.

In its sample, this clone was seen many times. The chain joins TRBV14 to TRBJ2-6; 10 nucleotides align to TRBD1. Trimming removed 1 base from V and 0 bases from J; junction bases left unmatched: 6. The CDR3 sequence is 19 residues long. Germline CDR1 SGHDN, CDR2 FVKESK. The CDR3 region is CASSQAGTGVPSGANVLTF. The CDR3 DNA follows: TGTGCCAGCAGCCAAGCAGGGACAGGGGTCCCCTCTGGGGCCAACGTCCTGACTTTC.

V usage is TRBV5-1 and J usage is TRBJ2-5; 10 positions agree with TRBD2. The CDR3 runs 16 residues. Germline values: CDR1 SGHRS, CDR2 YFSETQ. The V and J ends lost 2 bases and 0 bases, in that order; junction bases with no gene match: 4. The CDR3 loop is CASSLSGGAYQETQYF. CDR3 DNA: TGCGCCAGCAGCTTAAGCGGGGGGGCGTACCAAGAGACCCAGTACTTC.

This clone was seen a single time. This chain connects TRBV3-1 (or the pseudogene TRBV3-2) to TRBJ2-5; 8 nucleotides align to TRBD1. Germline-derived CDR1 and CDR2 are LGHDT and YNNKEL (reference sequence). V lost 0 bases to trimming and J lost 5 bases; unmatched junction nucleotides: 11. The CDR3 runs to 17 residues. The CDR3 reads CASSQDPRGRFWETQYF. The CDR3 region has the DNA TGTGCCAGCAGCCAAGATCCCAGGGGGCGCTTTTGGGAGACCCAGTACTTC.

The chain couples TRBV12-5 to TRBJ2-5; 7 bases fit TRBD2. V lost 5 bases, J lost 4 bases, and 10 bases stayed unmatched. This CDR3 comprises 15 residues. Looked up from germline, CDR1 is LGHNT and CDR2 is FRNRAP. This chain's CDR3 is CASGGDSGGGETQYF. The CDR3 DNA reads TGTGCTAGTGGTGGGGATAGTGGCGGGGGAGAGACCCAGTACTTC.

The J gene is TRBJ2-7, the V gene TRBV5-1, with 11 bases lining up with TRBD1. Germline V gene data show CDR1 as SGHRS and CDR2 as YFSETQ. This CDR3 has 15 residues. The trim removed 2 bases at V and 7 bases at J, leaving 8 bases unmatched. The CDR3 region is CASSLPGQGVEEQYF. CDR3 coding DNA: TGCGCCAGCAGCTTACCGGGACAGGGGGTGGAAGAGCAGTACTTC.

This chain uses TRBV3-1 (or the pseudogene TRBV3-2) with TRBJ2-7; possibly TRBD2 for D (6 bases). CDR3 size: 13 residues. V shed 1 base and J shed 6 bases, with 10 bases lying between them. CDR1 is LGHDT and CDR2 is YNNKEL in the germline V gene (reference sequence). CDR3 in DNA: TGTGCCAGCAGCCAAGCGCGGGGTTTCGAGCAGTACTTC. Protein product: CASSQARGFEQYF.

This clone came up a few times. CDR3 loop: CASSGGQGGGQPQHF. CDR3 DNA: TGTGCCAGCAGCGGGGGACAGGGGGGCGGTCAGCCCCAGCATTTT. The chain joins TRBV7-2 to TRBJ1-5; TRBD1 matches at 11 bases. This CDR3 has 15 amino acids. Germline values: CDR1 SGHTA, CDR2 FQGNSA. With 5 bases clipped from V and 6 bases from J, the junction kept 6 bases outside the gene matches.

V and J are TRBV4-3 and TRBJ1-4; 8 nucleotides match TRBD1. The junction had 8 bases not matched to a gene; V was cut back by 0 bases and J by 5 bases. CDR1 and CDR2 from the germline V gene are LGHNA and YSLEER. The CDR3 totals 17 residues. CDR3 nucleotides: TGCGCCAGCAGCCAAGATCCGGGGACAGGTGGGAATGAAAAACTGTTTTTT. Translating gives CASSQDPGTGGNEKLFF.

The chain is built from TRBV6-5 and TRBJ1-1; D remains ambiguous. This CDR3 has 12 amino acids. Trimming took 6 bases from V and 6 from J, leaving 11 bases between them. Germline V CDR1 and CDR2: MNHEY, SVGAGI. CDR3 sequence (DNA): TGTGCCAGCAGCAAAAAGGAGGCTGAAGCTTTCTTT. It is translated as CASSKKEAEAFF.

The chain uses TRBV12-3 or TRBV12-4 and TRBJ2-7; no clear D. The length of the CDR3 is 12 residues. V gave up 6 bases and J gave up 3 bases, with 9 bases separating them. CDR3 loop: CASRQAIYEQYF. CDR3 bases: TGTGCCAGCAGGCAGGCAATCTACGAGCAGTACTTC.

The J gene is TRBJ1-5, the V gene TRBV12-5, with TRBD1 matching 8 bases. Looked up from germline, CDR1 is LGHNT and CDR2 is FRNRAP. Losses at the gene ends were 5 bases for V and 6 bases for J; bases not matched to a gene: 12. This CDR3 has 16 residues. The chain's CDR3 is CASGTSTGDWSQPQHF. The CDR3 DNA follows: TGTGCTAGTGGTACTTCGACAGGGGATTGGTCTCAGCCCCAGCATTTT.

The sample holds one count of this clone. The gene calls are TRBV4-3 and TRBJ2-2, with D tentatively TRBD2 (5 bases). This CDR3 has 16 amino acids. Trimming pared 1 base from V and 1 base from J, leaving 10 bases between. Germline V gives CDR1 LGHNA, CDR2 YSLEER. The CDR3 DNA reads as TGCGCCAGCAGCCAAGGTAGAGGGTGGAACACCGGGGAGCTGTTTTTT. Amino acids: CASSQGRGWNTGELFF.

The table lists this clone with a few counts. Other DNA sequences within the sample encode an identical CDR3. V is TRBV7-9 and J is TRBJ1-1, with D uncertain. V was shortened by 0 bases and J by 5 bases, with 10 bases between the two germline ends. This CDR3 contains 14 residues. Germline V lookup: CDR1 SEHNR, CDR2 FQNEAQ (reference sequence). The CDR3 region is CASSLALGRTEAFF. CDR3 DNA: TGTGCCAGCAGCTTAGCCCTGGGGAGGACTGAAGCTTTCTTT.

V usage is TRBV2 and J usage is TRBJ2-5, with D hard to call. The CDR3 is made up of 11 amino acids. Germline CDR1 is SNHLY and CDR2 is FYNNEI. The V end was cut by 6 bases, the J end by 5 bases, with 7 bases between. DNA for the CDR3: TGTGCCAGCAGCTCACGGGAGACCCAGTACTTC. Its translation: CASSSRETQYF.

The chain joins TRBV2 to TRBJ2-7; TRBD2 matches 16 bases. CDR3 length equals 16 residues. V lost 10 bases, J lost 8 bases, and 14 bases stayed unmatched. Per germline, CDR1 SNHLY and CDR2 FYNNEI. The CDR3 protein is CATNLGLAGGLGKQYF. The CDR3 DNA is TGTGCCACCAACCTGGGACTAGCGGGGGGGTTAGGCAAGCAGTACTTC.

The chain uses TRBV10-3 and TRBJ1-1; D not resolved. V gave up 2 bases and J gave up 7 bases, with 14 bases separating them. Germline-derived CDR1 and CDR2 are ENHRY and SYGVKD. The CDR3 spans 14 residues. The CDR3 region has the DNA TGTGCCATCAGTGAGAATGGGAGGGTAGATGAAGCTTTCTTT. This translates into CAISENGRVDEAFF.

V is TRBV5-1 and J is TRBJ1-6; D remains unclear. This CDR3 is built from 12 residues. Germline V lookup: CDR1 SGHRS, CDR2 YFSETQ. V lost 5 bases to trimming and J lost 7 bases, with 7 bases between them. The CDR3 spells CASRSPNSPLHF. The CDR3 bases are TGCGCCAGCAGGTCCCCGAATTCACCCCTCCACTTT.

The chain recombines TRBV7-3 with TRBJ2-5, with D unclear. CDR3 length equals 13 residues. Germline CDR1 reads SGHTA; CDR2 reads FQGTGA. Between the trimmed V and J ends, which lost 3 bases and 2 bases, there was a span of 7 bases. As DNA, the CDR3 is TGTGCCAGCAGCTTTGCCCGGCAAGAGACCCAGTACTTC. Amino acid sequence: CASSFARQETQYF.